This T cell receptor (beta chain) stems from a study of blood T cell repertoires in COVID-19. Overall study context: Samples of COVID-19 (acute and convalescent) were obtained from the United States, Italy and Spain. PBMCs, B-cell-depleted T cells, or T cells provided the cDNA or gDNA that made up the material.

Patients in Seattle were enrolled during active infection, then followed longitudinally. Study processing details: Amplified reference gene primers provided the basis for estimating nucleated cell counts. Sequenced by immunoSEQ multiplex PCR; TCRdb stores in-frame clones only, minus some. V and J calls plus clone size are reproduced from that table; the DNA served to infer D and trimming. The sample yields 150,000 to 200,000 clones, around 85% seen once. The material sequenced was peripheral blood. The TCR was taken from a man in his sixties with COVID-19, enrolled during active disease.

Written as DNA, the CDR3 is TGTGCCAGCAGTGGCGGCAATGAGCAGTTCTTC. It specifies CASSGGNEQFF. The genes are TRBV25-1 and TRBJ2-1; D is unclear. V lost 4 bases and J 6 bases, leaving 4 bases between the germline ends. Per germline, CDR1 MGHDK and CDR2 SYGVNS. This CDR3 spans 11 amino acids.